Presented here are 20 T cell receptor beta chains from one specimen sequenced in a study of cytomegalovirus exposure and HLA in healthy donors. Repertoires were generated with immunoSEQ multiplex PCR, while TCRdb's copy carries only in-frame clones and drops some. The sample includes 150,000 or so clones, more than 80% of them seen just once. The sample consisted of PBMCs. All receptors derive from a woman younger than 45 in good health and CMV-seropositive.

The chain couples TRBV28 to TRBJ2-1; no reliable D call. V shed 5 bases and J shed 14 bases, with 16 bases lying between them. CDR1 and CDR2 (germline): MDHEN, SYDVKM. The CDR3 loop spans 12 amino acids. The CDR3 spells CASSGSRFAEFF. The CDR3 DNA is TGTGCCAGCAGTGGTAGCCGTTTCGCGGAGTTCTTC.

This rearrangement joins TRBV25-1 to TRBJ2-5; tentative D call: TRBD1 (6 bases). Trimming removed 4 bases from V and 2 bases from J, with 17 bases in between. In germline, CDR1 is MGHDK, CDR2 SYGVNS. The CDR3 is made up of 16 amino acids. CDR3 sequence: CASSGDRTNLQETQYF. CDR3 DNA: TGTGCCAGCAGTGGCGACAGGACCAATTTACAAGAGACCCAGTACTTC.

CDR3 coding DNA: TGTGCCAGCAGGGTAGCCCAACCTAACACCGGGGAGCTGTTTTTT. It encodes CASRVAQPNTGELFF. The rearrangement uses TRBV7-9 and TRBJ2-2; the D is unclear. Germline CDR1 and CDR2: SEHNR and FQNEAQ (reference sequence). Trimming stripped 6 bases from V and 2 bases from J, with 13 bases between. The CDR3 runs 15 residues.

The CDR3 coding sequence is TGTGCCATCAGTGAGCCGCGCGGGAGGGGGCCCAATGAGCAGTTCTTC. Protein sequence: CAISEPRGRGPNEQFF. This chain links TRBV10-3 with TRBJ2-1; 9 bases are a match to TRBD2. The J segment lost 6 bases and the V segment lost 2 bases, leaving 8 bases of the junction unmatched. The CDR3 totals 16 residues. Germline values: CDR1 ENHRY, CDR2 SYGVKD.

V usage is TRBV28 and J usage is TRBJ1-5; D unresolved. Looked up from germline, CDR1 is MDHEN and CDR2 is SYDVKM. This CDR3 contains 14 residues. The V end lost 3 bases, the J end lost 4 bases, and 10 bases lay between the germline ends. CDR3 residues: CASSLEQQNQPQHF. CDR3 nucleotides: TGTGCCAGCAGTTTGGAGCAGCAAAATCAGCCCCAGCATTTT.

The rearrangement joins TRBV27 to TRBJ2-7; 10 bases are shared with TRBD2. The germline V gene encodes CDR1 MNHEY and CDR2 SMNVEV (reference sequence). The trim removed 3 bases at V and 5 bases at J, leaving 4 bases unmatched. CDR3 size: 14 residues. The CDR3 DNA follows: TGTGCCAGCAGTTTGGCTAGCGGGAGCAACGAGCAGTACTTC. It specifies CASSLASGSNEQYF.

As regards this clone: One junction end disagrees with the germline gene, perhaps due to a read error. In DNA form, the CDR3 reads TGCAGTGTCCCGAATTATAGCGGGCCCTTC. Translated: CSVPNYSGPF. The genes are TRBV20-1 and TRBJ2-7; 7 nucleotides match TRBD2. This CDR3 spans 10 amino acids. CDR1 and CDR2 (germline): DFQATT, SNEGSKA (reference sequence).

The V and J genes are TRBV27 and TRBJ2-7; tentatively, D is TRBD2 (6 bases). V lost 6 bases, J lost 4 bases, and 13 bases lay in between. Germline V gene data show CDR1 as MNHEY and CDR2 as SMNVEV (reference sequence). This CDR3 spans 13 amino acids. This CDR3 is CASSTGTSYEQYF. Here the CDR3 DNA reads TGTGCCAGCAGCACGGGGACTTCTTACGAGCAGTACTTC.

The genes are TRBV20-1 and TRBJ1-2; TRBD1 is a possible D gene (5 bases). V was cut by 3 bases and J by 8 bases, with 7 bases left in between. The CDR3 contains 10 residues. Germline loops: CDR1 DFQATT, CDR2 SNEGSKA (reference sequence). CDR3 coding DNA: TGCAGTGCTAGCCAGGGCGGCTACACCTTC. Its protein is CSASQGGYTF.

About this clone itself: The same CDR3 arises from other DNA sequences in this sample as well. The J gene is TRBJ2-2, the V gene TRBV28; D remains ambiguous. The CDR3 extends over 14 amino acids. CDR1 is MDHEN and CDR2 is SYDVKM in the germline V gene. Deletions cut 2 bases from V and 0 bases from J, with 4 bases between. The CDR3 loop is CASSLPANTGELFF. The CDR3 DNA reads as TGTGCCAGCAGTTTACCAGCGAACACCGGGGAGCTGTTTTTT. Full variable domain (rest looked up from reference TRBV28 and TRBJ2-2): DVKVTQSSRYLVKRTGEKVFLECVQDMDHENMFWYRQDPGLGLRLIYFSYDVKMKEKGDIPEGYSVSREKKERFSLILESASTNQTSMYLCASSLPANTGELFFGEGSRLTVL.

V gene TRBV5-1 combines with J gene TRBJ2-3, with 9 bases that match TRBD2. Per the germline V gene, CDR1 is SGHRS and CDR2 is YFSETQ. The V and J ends lost 6 bases and 3 bases, in that order; junction bases with no gene match: 5. The CDR3 covers 14 residues. The chain's CDR3 is CASKVSGGTDTQYF. DNA of the CDR3: TGCGCCAGCAAAGTTAGCGGGGGAACAGATACGCAGTATTTT.

V gene TRBV2 combines with J gene TRBJ1-5; a possible D gene is TRBD1 (6 bases). The germline V gene encodes CDR1 SNHLY and CDR2 FYNNEI. This CDR3 has 12 residues. V was trimmed by 9 bases and J by 2 bases, leaving 8 bases between them. The CDR3 DNA reads as TGTGCCAGGGGGACACGCAATCAGCCCCAGCATTTT. Its translation is CARGTRNQPQHF.

The chain employs TRBV4-1 and TRBJ1-5, with TRBD1 identical over 7 bases. Germline lookup yields CDR1 MGHRA and CDR2 YSYEKL. This CDR3 has 21 amino acids. V lost 3 bases and J lost 1; bases outside the gene matches: 21. CDR3 bases: TGCGCCAGCAGCCAGGATACCCCACCGCCAGGGGGTTCGATGAGCAATCAGCCCCAGCATTTT. Protein sequence: CASSQDTPPPGGSMSNQPQHF.

The chain carries TRBV19 and TRBJ2-7; D perhaps matches TRBD2 (6 bases). Germline V gives CDR1 LNHDA, CDR2 SQIVND (reference sequence). The CDR3 has 15 amino acids. The V and J ends lost 0 bases and 5 bases respectively, with 14 bases between them. This CDR3 is CASSIEGLPTNEQYF. CDR3 DNA: TGTGCCAGTAGTATAGAAGGACTACCTACAAACGAGCAGTACTTC.

This clone was seen once. The chain carries TRBV19 and TRBJ2-5; TRBD2 aligns across 12 bases. This CDR3 is built from 18 residues. V lost 2 bases and J lost 3; bases outside the gene matches: 10. Germline CDR1 and CDR2: LNHDA and SQIVND (reference sequence). The CDR3 sequence: CASSIRLAGGPAEETQYF. The CDR3 nucleotides read TGTGCCAGTAGTATAAGGCTAGCGGGAGGGCCGGCTGAAGAGACCCAGTACTTC. Full variable domain (outside the CDR3, taken from reference TRBV19 and TRBJ2-5): DGGITQSPKYLFRKEGQNVTLSCEQNLNHDAMYWYRQDPGQGLRLIYYSQIVNDFQKGDIAEGYSVSREKKESFPLTVTSAQKNPTAFYLCASSIRLAGGPAEETQYFGPGTRLLVL.

As to this clone: The sample holds other DNA sequences that translate to the same CDR3. V is TRBV27 and J is TRBJ2-7; perhaps TRBD1 as D (6 bases). In germline, CDR1 is MNHEY, CDR2 SMNVEV (reference sequence). The V end was cut by 2 bases, the J end by 2 bases, with 7 bases between. This CDR3 has 13 residues. The CDR3 DNA reads TGTGCCAGCAGTTTAAGGGGGACCTACGAGCAGTACTTC. Protein: CASSLRGTYEQYF.

The V gene is TRBV28, the J gene TRBJ1-4, with 11 bases lining up with TRBD1. With V trimmed by 4 bases and J by 0 bases, 4 bases remained unmatched. CDR1 is MDHEN, CDR2 SYDVKM, per germline. The CDR3 extends over 17 amino acids. In DNA, the CDR3 is TGTGCCAGCAGTTCACCGGGACAGGGGGCAACTAATGAAAAACTGTTTTTT. Amino acid sequence: CASSSPGQGATNEKLFF.

The genes are TRBV7-2 and TRBJ2-1; 7 bases are a match to TRBD2. The CDR3 covers 14 residues. CDR1 and CDR2 from the germline V gene are SGHTA and FQGNSA. V lost 3 bases, J lost 12 bases, and 11 bases stayed unmatched. CDR3 nucleotides: TGTGCCAGCAGCTTTGGGGGACTACAAGCGGGGCAGTTCTTC. Encoded protein: CASSFGGLQAGQFF.

The V call is TRBV7-9, the J call TRBJ1-2; 7 bases line up with TRBD1. This CDR3 has 15 residues. In germline, CDR1 is SEHNR, CDR2 FQNEAQ (reference sequence). Trimming removed 3 bases from V and 4 bases from J; junction bases left unmatched: 8. This CDR3 reads CASSLGQNIIYGYTF. The CDR3 nucleotides read TGTGCCAGCAGCTTGGGACAGAACATTATCTATGGCTACACCTTC.

There are a few counts of this clone. The chain couples TRBV2 to TRBJ1-5, with D possibly TRBD1 on 6 matching bases. The CDR3 runs to 13 residues. Trimming removed 8 bases at V and 5 bases at J, with 13 bases between. CDR1 is SNHLY and CDR2 is FYNNEI in the germline V gene. CDR3 loop: CASSQGSYQPQHF. As DNA, the CDR3 is TGTGCCAGCTCACAGGGTTCTTATCAGCCCCAGCATTTT. Full variable domain (remainder filled in from reference TRBV2 and TRBJ1-5): EPEVTQTPSHQVTQMGQEVILRCVPISNHLYFYWYRQILGQKVEFLVSFYNNEISEKSEIFDDQFSVERPDGSNFTLKIRSTKLEDSAMYFCASSQGSYQPQHFGDGTRLSIL.